The rows below give T cell receptor beta chains drawn from one sample of a study of blood T cell repertoires in COVID-19. Measured with immunoSEQ multiplex PCR; TCRdb has only the in-frame clones, and not every one. The sample includes about 160,000 clones, roughly 84% seen only once; the top ten take nearly 8%. Sequencing was performed on PBMCs or T cells enriched from blood (not recorded which). The receptors shown here come from a woman between 50 and 59 years old who had recovered from COVID-19. The conserved cysteine and the conserved F or W are not part of the CDR3 here. A D gene is named only where the DNA matches it firmly.

TRBJ2-3 | TRBV9 | TRBD2 | ASSVDQRESDTQY
TRBJ1-4 | TRBV6-1 | NA | ASSEQGVGEKLF
TRBJ2-6 | TRBV5-1 | TRBD1 | ASSGGQGLSGANVLT
TRBJ2-1 | TRBV20-1 | TRBD2 | SASRSSGSQFDEQF
TRBJ1-1 | TRBV5-8 | NA | ASSRRVGGTEAF
TRBJ1-5 | TRBV19 | NA | ASSIGLTYSNQPQH
TRBJ1-3 | TRBV11-2 | TRBD1 | ASSWGQGFRGSGNTIY
TRBJ1-3 | TRBV28 | TRBD1 | ASSLSGTGSGNTIY
TRBJ2-7 | TRBV28 | NA | ASSLARSEYEQY
TRBJ2-3 | TRBV28 | NA | ASSSGGADTQY
TRBJ2-7 | TRBV7-2 | NA | ASSANGGLEEQY
TRBJ1-2 | TRBV11-2 | NA | ASSQVGPGGYT
TRBJ2-3 | TRBV18 | NA | ASSPFQASDTQY
TRBJ1-4 | TRBV4-1 | TRBD1 | ASSHAPGQPHEKLF
TRBJ2-7 | TRBV18 | TRBD1 | ASSTGTVSSYEQY
TRBJ1-2 | TRBV7-9 | TRBD1 | ASSPGTRTGSYGYT
TRBJ2-1 | TRBV3-1/TRBV3-2 | TRBD2 | ASSQDGREVNEQF
TRBJ1-1 | TRBV24-1 | NA | ATSERGKDTEAF
TRBJ2-7 | TRBV5-1 | NA | ASSLAAAPPGEQY
TRBJ1-1 | TRBV13 | NA | ASSTTVREAF
TRBJ1-4 | TRBV28 | NA | ASSLRQGYEKLF
TRBJ2-7 | TRBV7-9 | NA | ASSLSTGMNEQY
TRBJ1-1 | TRBV24-1 | TRBD1 | ATSDSTGIEAF
TRBJ1-5 | TRBV7-2 | NA | ASTHEAQPQH
TRBJ2-7 | TRBV6-2/TRBV6-3 | NA | ASSRQVVHEQY
TRBJ2-7 | TRBV28 | NA | ASSLRGSAGEQY
TRBJ1-3 | TRBV14 | NA | ASSLPGIGNTIY
TRBJ1-2 | TRBV7-9 | NA | ASSLLQGNYGYT
TRBJ2-1 | TRBV7-3 | NA | ASSSGGNEQF
TRBJ1-2 | TRBV6-5 | TRBD1 | ASRRTGDYGYT
TRBJ2-5 | TRBV21-1 | NA | ASSRTGGSGTQY
TRBJ1-1 | TRBV3-1/TRBV3-2 | NA | ASSQFRENTEAF
TRBJ1-5 | TRBV24-1 | NA | ATSERQDNQPQH
TRBJ2-1 | TRBV7-2 | TRBD2 | ASSWTSGGYNEQF
TRBJ1-2 | TRBV5-1 | NA | ASSLTANYGYT
TRBJ1-2 | TRBV12-3/TRBV12-4 | NA | ASSLQEDWGYT
TRBJ2-7 | TRBV4-1 | TRBD1 | ASSWDSSYEQY
TRBJ2-3 | TRBV24-1 | TRBD1 | ATSDPGQGTDTQY
TRBJ2-7 | TRBV28 | TRBD2 | ASSLGGGLNYEQY
TRBJ2-1 | TRBV21-1 | NA | ASAAGGLYNEQF
TRBJ2-1 | TRBV18 | TRBD1 | ASSPTVRGQDRGVF
TRBJ1-1 | TRBV7-9 | NA | ASSPSPAGSFTEAF
TRBJ1-2 | TRBV11-2 | NA | ASSLGRGYGYT
TRBJ2-1 | TRBV28 | TRBD1 | ASRSPGQGAGEQF
TRBJ1-6 | TRBV27 | NA | ASSLMTGSPLH
TRBJ1-1 | TRBV2 | NA | ASRSGTPGVAF
TRBJ1-6 | TRBV5-1 | TRBD1 | ASSSTGTEVPLH
TRBJ2-7 | TRBV5-1 | NA | ASSLDQTVH
TRBJ1-1 | TRBV11-3 | NA | ASSSQSATEAF
TRBJ1-6 | TRBV7-2 | NA | ASSLTFVSGASYNSPLH
TRBJ2-1 | TRBV20-1 | NA | SARLAPEQF